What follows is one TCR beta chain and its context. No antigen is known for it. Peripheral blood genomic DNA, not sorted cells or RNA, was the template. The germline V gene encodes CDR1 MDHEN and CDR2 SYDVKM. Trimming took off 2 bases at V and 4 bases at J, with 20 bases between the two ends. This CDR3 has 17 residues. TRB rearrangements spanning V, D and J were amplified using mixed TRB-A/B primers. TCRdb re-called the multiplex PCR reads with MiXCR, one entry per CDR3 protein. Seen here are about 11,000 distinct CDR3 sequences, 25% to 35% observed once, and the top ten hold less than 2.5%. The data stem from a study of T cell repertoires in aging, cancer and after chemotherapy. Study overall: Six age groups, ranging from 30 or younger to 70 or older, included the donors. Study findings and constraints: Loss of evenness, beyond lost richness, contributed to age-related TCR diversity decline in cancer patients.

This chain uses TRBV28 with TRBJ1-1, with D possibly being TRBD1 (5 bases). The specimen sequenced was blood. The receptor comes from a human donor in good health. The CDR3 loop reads CASSLVLSGTQGTEAFF. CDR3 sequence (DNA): TGTGCCAGCAGTTTAGTTCTGTCAGGGACCCAGGGCACTGAAGCTTTCTTT.